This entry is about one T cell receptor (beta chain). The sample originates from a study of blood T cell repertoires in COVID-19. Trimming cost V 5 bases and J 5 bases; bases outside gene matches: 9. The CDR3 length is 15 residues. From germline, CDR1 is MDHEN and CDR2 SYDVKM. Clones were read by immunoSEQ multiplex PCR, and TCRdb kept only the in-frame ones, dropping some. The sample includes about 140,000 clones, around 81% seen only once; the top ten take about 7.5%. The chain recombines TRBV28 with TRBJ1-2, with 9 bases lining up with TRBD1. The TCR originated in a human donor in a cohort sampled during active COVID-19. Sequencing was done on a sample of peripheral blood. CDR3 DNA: TGTGCCAGCAGTACTTGGGACAGGGTGGAGTATGGCTACACCTTC. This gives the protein CASSTWDRVEYGYTF.